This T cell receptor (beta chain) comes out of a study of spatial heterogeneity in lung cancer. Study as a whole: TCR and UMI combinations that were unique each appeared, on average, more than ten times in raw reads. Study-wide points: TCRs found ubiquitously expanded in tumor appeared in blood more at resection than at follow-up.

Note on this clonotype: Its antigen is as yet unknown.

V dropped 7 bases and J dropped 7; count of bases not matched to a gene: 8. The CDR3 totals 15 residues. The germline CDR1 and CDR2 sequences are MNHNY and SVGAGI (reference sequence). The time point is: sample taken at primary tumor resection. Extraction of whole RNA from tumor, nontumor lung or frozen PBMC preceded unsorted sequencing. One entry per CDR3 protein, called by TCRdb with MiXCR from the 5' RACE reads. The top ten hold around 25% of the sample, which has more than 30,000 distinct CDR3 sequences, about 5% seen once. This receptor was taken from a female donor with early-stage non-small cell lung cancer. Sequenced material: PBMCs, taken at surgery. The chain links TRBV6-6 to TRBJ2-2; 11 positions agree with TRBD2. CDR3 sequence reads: CASTLAGGKSGELFF. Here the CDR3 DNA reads TGTGCCAGCACTCTAGCGGGGGGTAAAAGCGGGGAGCTGTTTTTT.